This T cell receptor (beta chain) came from a study of PD-1 blockade in classical Hodgkin lymphoma. The CDR3 has 15 amino acids. Germline V gene data show CDR1 as GTSNPN and CDR2 as SVGIG (reference sequence). The V and J ends lost 3 bases and 5 bases respectively, with 20 bases between them. Exposure to brentuximab vedotin varied, and each patient had relapsed following autologous stem cell transplantation. This clone appeared once. Sequencing used immunoSEQ multiplex PCR; TCRdb keeps in-frame clones, though not all of them. Altogether tens of thousands of clones are present, roughly nine tenths being singletons, with the ten largest covering 9% to 10%.

The chain links TRBV30 to TRBJ2-7, with TRBD1 as a possible D gene (6 bases). This clonotype was obtained from a human donor with classical Hodgkin lymphoma. The sequences come from peripheral blood mononuclear cells (PBMCs), collected at baseline. The CDR3 loop reads CAWRRWGRGTDEQYF. In DNA form, the CDR3 reads TGTGCCTGGAGGAGGTGGGGCAGGGGAACGGACGAGCAGTACTTC.